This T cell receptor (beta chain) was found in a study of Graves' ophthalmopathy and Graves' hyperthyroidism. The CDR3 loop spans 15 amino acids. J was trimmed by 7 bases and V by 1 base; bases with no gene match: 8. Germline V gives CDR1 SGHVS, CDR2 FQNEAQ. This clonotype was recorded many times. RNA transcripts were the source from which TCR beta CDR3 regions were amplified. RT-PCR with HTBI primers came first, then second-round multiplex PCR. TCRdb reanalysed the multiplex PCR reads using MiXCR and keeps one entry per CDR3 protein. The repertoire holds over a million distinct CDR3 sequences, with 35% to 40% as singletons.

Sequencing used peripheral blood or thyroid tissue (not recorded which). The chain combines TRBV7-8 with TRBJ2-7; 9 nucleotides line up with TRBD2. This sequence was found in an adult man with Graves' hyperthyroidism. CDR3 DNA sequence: TGTGCCAGCAGCTTAGAGGCTAGCGGGGTGTGGGAGCAGTACTTC. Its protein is CASSLEASGVWEQYF.